The sequence of this T cell receptor (beta chain) was determined in a study of chemoradiotherapy in HPV16-positive cancers. Profiling relied on immunoSEQ multiplex PCR, and the TCRdb table lists in-frame clones only, not all of them. The repertoire holds 25,000 to 35,000 clones, with approximately 90% as singletons. The CDR3 has 13 amino acids. CDR1 and CDR2 from the germline V gene are MNHNY and SVGAGI (reference sequence). Trimming stripped 6 bases from V and 0 bases from J, with 9 bases between. The V and J genes are TRBV6-6 and TRBJ2-7; D is perhaps TRBD1 or TRBD2 (5 bases each). This receptor was identified in a human donor with HPV-associated anogenital cancer. The source was blood, collected from a patient who underwent chemoradiotherapy. The CDR3 region is CASSRGYSYEQYF. The CDR3 DNA reads as TGTGCCAGCAGCCGGGGCTACTCCTACGAGCAGTACTTC.